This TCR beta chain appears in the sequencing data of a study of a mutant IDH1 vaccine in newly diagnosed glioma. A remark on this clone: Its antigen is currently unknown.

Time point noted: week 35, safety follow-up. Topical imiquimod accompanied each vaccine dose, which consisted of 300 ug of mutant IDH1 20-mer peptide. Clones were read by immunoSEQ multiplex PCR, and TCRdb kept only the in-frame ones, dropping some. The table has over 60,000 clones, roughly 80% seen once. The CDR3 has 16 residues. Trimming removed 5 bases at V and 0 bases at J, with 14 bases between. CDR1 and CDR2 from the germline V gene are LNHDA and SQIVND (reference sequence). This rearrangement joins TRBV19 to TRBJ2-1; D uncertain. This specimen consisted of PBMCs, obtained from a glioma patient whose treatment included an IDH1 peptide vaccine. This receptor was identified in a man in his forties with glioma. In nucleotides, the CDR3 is TGTGCCAGTAGTGCCTCACAGACAACCTCCTACAATGAGCAGTTCTTC. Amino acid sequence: CASSASQTTSYNEQFF.